This TCR beta chain appears in the sequencing data of a study of cytomegalovirus exposure and HLA in healthy donors. The study's findings and limits: The classifier reportedly diagnosed cytomegalovirus status with high specificity and sensitivity. Later analysis identified a missense DCLRE1C variant that was linked to TCR beta V- and J-gene trimming. Altogether, 150 to 200 TCR beta chains were recorded as cytomegalovirus-associated.

The germline V gene has CDR1 KGHSH and CDR2 LQKENI. V gave up 6 bases and J gave up 1 base, with 6 bases separating them. There are 13 residues in the CDR3. For this clone: Its antigen is as yet unknown. At the DNA level, this CDR3 is encoded by other sequences in the same sample as well.

13 Jbeta primers and 60 Vbeta primers were used for the PCR. Here immunoSEQ multiplex PCR was the method, and the copy in TCRdb shows in-frame clones only, minus some. The repertoire includes 77,000 or so clones, around 76% of them detected once, and roughly 1.5% sits in the top ten. The sample taken for sequencing was PBMCs. The sequence was obtained from a man between 40 and 49 years old in good health and CMV-seronegative. The gene calls are TRBV18 and TRBJ2-2; a weak D match, TRBD1 (6 bases). The CDR3: CASSDRNTGELFF. The CDR3, as DNA: TGTGCCAGCTCGGACAGGAACACCGGGGAGCTGTTTTTT.